The 25 T cell receptor beta chains listed next were all sequenced from one sample in a study of control samples from healthy donors and cancer patients. Data came from immunoSEQ multiplex PCR; TCRdb stores just in-frame clones and leaves some out. The repertoire holds 400,000 to 450,000 clones, with approximately 92% as singletons. The sequenced sample consisted of PBMCs. All receptors come from a man in his forties with head and neck cancer.

The CDR3: CASSLWLGQGYSPLHF. DNA for the CDR3: TGTGCCAGCAGCTTGTGGTTGGGACAGGGGTATTCACCCCTCCACTTT. The chain employs TRBV5-4 and TRBJ1-6; 10 nucleotides agree with TRBD1. The CDR3 contains 16 residues. V dropped 1 base and J dropped 8; count of bases not matched to a gene: 6. Germline V gene data show CDR1 as SGHNT and CDR2 as YYREEE (reference sequence).

This clone showed up just a few times. This chain joins TRBV5-1 and TRBJ2-7; D possibly matches TRBD1 or TRBD2 (5 bases each). The length of the CDR3 is 13 residues. Germline V gene sequence: CDR1 SGHRS, CDR2 YFSETQ. The V gene lost 4 bases and the J gene lost 0 bases, with 8 bases spanning the gap. This CDR3 is CASSRDGSYEQYF. As DNA, the CDR3 is TGCGCCAGCAGCCGGGACGGCTCCTACGAGCAGTACTTC.

The chain recombines TRBV27 with TRBJ2-1, with TRBD1 matching 9 bases. There are 15 residues in the CDR3. Germline assignment: CDR1 MNHEY and CDR2 SMNVEV (reference sequence). The J segment lost 4 bases and the V segment lost 7 bases, leaving 8 bases of the junction unmatched. The CDR3 is CASIPGTGLYNEQFF. The DNA for the CDR3 is TGTGCCAGCATCCCCGGGACAGGGTTGTACAATGAGCAGTTCTTC.

The chain is built from TRBV28 and TRBJ2-6, with D tentatively TRBD1 (5 bases). This CDR3 has 18 amino acids. CDR1 and CDR2 (germline): MDHEN, SYDVKM. Trimming left V 7 bases short and J 1 base short, with 20 bases between. The CDR3 is CASTSPYDSRSGANVLTF. CDR3 nucleotides: TGTGCCAGCACTTCACCTTATGACAGTCGGTCTGGGGCCAACGTCCTGACTTTC.

V gene TRBV5-4 combines with J gene TRBJ2-7; D might be TRBD1 (5 bases). This CDR3 contains 13 residues. Trimming stripped 0 bases from V and 1 base from J, with 5 bases between. Looked up from germline, CDR1 is SGHNT and CDR2 is YYREEE (reference sequence). DNA of the CDR3: TGTGCCAGCAGCTTGGGACAGTCCTACGAGCAGTACTTC. Translated: CASSLGQSYEQYF.

The CDR3 bases are TGTGCCAGTATACTCTCGAGGGGGACTCTTATTAATTCACCCCTCCACTTT. Translation: CASILSRGTLINSPLHF. The chain employs TRBV2 and TRBJ1-6; D possibly corresponds to TRBD1 (6 bases). The CDR3 has 17 residues. Germline CDR1 reads SNHLY; CDR2 reads FYNNEI. V lost 9 bases to trimming and J lost 6 bases, with 24 bases between them.

The chain uses TRBV9 and TRBJ2-7; D possibly corresponds to TRBD2 (6 bases). Per germline, CDR1 SGDLS and CDR2 YYNGEE. The CDR3 is 14 amino acids. V lost 0 bases and J 0 bases, leaving 7 bases between the germline ends. CDR3 DNA sequence: TGTGCCAGCAGCGTAGTGGGGGGCTCCTACGAGCAGTACTTC. Translated, it gives CASSVVGGSYEQYF. The variable domain in full, completed from reference TRBV9 and TRBJ2-7, reads DSGVTQTPKHLITATGQRVTLRCSPRSGDLSVYWYQQSLDQGLQFLIQYYNGEERAKGNILERFSAQQFPDLHSELNLSSLELGDSALYFCASSVVGGSYEQYFGPGTRLTVT.

This sequence joins TRBV5-1 and TRBJ1-6; 10 bases map to TRBD1. This CDR3 has 16 amino acids. Unmatched junction bases numbered 14, after V lost 3 bases and J lost 14 bases. CDR1 and CDR2 from the germline V gene are SGHRS and YFSETQ. The CDR3 DNA sequence: TGCGCCAGCAGCTCTTCCGGGACAGGGGCAAGAGAGGCCCTCCACTTT. Protein sequence: CASSSSGTGAREALHF.

A few counts support this clone. The chain employs TRBV19 and TRBJ2-2, with no clear D. The CDR3 is 14 amino acids. Trimming took off 3 bases at V and 6 bases at J, with 11 bases between the two ends. CDR1 is LNHDA and CDR2 is SQIVND in the germline V gene (reference sequence). The CDR3 region has the DNA TGTGCCAGTAGTATTGGACCGACCTCCGGGGAGCTGTTTTTT. Protein sequence: CASSIGPTSGELFF.

J is TRBJ1-1 and V is TRBV27; 9 bases align to TRBD1. Germline loops: CDR1 MNHEY, CDR2 SMNVEV (reference sequence). This CDR3 region has 16 residues. The V segment lost 7 bases and the J segment 6 bases; nucleotides outside the gene matches: 15. The CDR3 reads CASNGRTTGGGSEAFF. CDR3 nucleotide sequence: TGTGCCAGCAACGGCCGTACCACAGGGGGCGGGTCTGAAGCTTTCTTT.

The chain carries TRBV18 and TRBJ1-2, with 8 bases lining up with TRBD1. This CDR3 contains 15 residues. Germline trimming cut 3 bases from V and 8 bases from J; bases unmatched to any gene: 11. Germline CDR1 KGHSH, CDR2 LQKENI. The CDR3: CASSPQTGALMGYTF. Here the CDR3 DNA reads TGTGCCAGCTCACCTCAGACAGGGGCATTGATGGGCTACACCTTC. Full variable domain (missing parts from reference TRBV18 and TRBJ1-2): NAGVMQNPRHLVRRRGQEARLRCSPMKGHSHVYWYRQLPEEGLKFMVYLQKENIIDESGMPKERFSAEFPKEGPSILRIQQVVRGDSAAYFCASSPQTGALMGYTFGSGTRLTVV.

This rearrangement joins TRBV7-2 to TRBJ1-4; tentative D call: TRBD1 (5 bases). Germline CDR1 and CDR2: SGHTA and FQGNSA. This CDR3 spans 14 amino acids. V lost 5 bases and J lost 2, with 9 bases in between. CDR3 loop: CASSRGLTNEKLFF. The CDR3 bases are TGTGCCAGCAGCAGGGGTCTCACTAATGAAAAACTGTTTTTT.

As DNA, the CDR3 is TGTGCCAGCAGCGTAGAGGGGGGAGGGGCTAGGGCAGATACGCAGTATTTT. Translating gives CASSVEGGGARADTQYF. V is TRBV9 and J is TRBJ2-3; tentative D call: TRBD2 (7 bases). The germline V gene encodes CDR1 SGDLS and CDR2 YYNGEE. The V and J ends lost 0 bases and 4 bases respectively, with 18 bases between them. The CDR3 totals 17 residues.

This chain connects TRBV7-6 to TRBJ2-7, with 9 bases matching TRBD1. V was pared by 5 bases and J by 4 bases, with 9 bases of the junction left unmatched. This CDR3 region has 15 residues. Germline V gene data show CDR1 as SGHVS and CDR2 as FNYEAQ. The CDR3, as DNA: TGTGCCAGCAGCCCTCGGGACAGGGCGGGGTACGAGCAGTACTTC. It encodes CASSPRDRAGYEQYF.

The chain employs TRBV14 and TRBJ2-7; no clear D. The CDR3 contains 15 residues. The V gene's germline CDR1 is SGHDN and CDR2 FVKESK. V gave up 3 bases and J gave up 4 bases, with 16 bases separating them. The CDR3 reads CASSQNEALPYEQYF. In DNA form, the CDR3 reads TGTGCCAGCAGCCAGAACGAGGCTCTCCCTTACGAGCAGTACTTC.

The chain recombines TRBV2 with TRBJ1-5; D unresolved. Looked up from germline, CDR1 is SNHLY and CDR2 is FYNNEI. The CDR3 is 14 amino acids. V gave up 6 bases and J gave up 11 bases, with 20 bases separating them. The CDR3 protein is CASREETGGTAQHF. The CDR3 DNA sequence: TGTGCCAGCAGAGAGGAAACCGGCGGCACAGCCCAGCATTTT.

The V and J genes are TRBV3-1 (or the pseudogene TRBV3-2) and TRBJ2-7; the D gene is possibly TRBD1 (5 bases). V lost 2 bases and J lost 0, with 8 bases in between. CDR1 and CDR2 from the germline V gene are LGHDT and YNNKEL (reference sequence). The CDR3 extends over 14 amino acids. Here the CDR3 DNA reads TGTGCCAGCAGCCAATTGGGGCACTCCTACGAGCAGTACTTC. Protein: CASSQLGHSYEQYF.

The chain is built from TRBV4-1 and TRBJ2-1; D ambiguous. The CDR3 consists of 17 residues. Germline lookup yields CDR1 MGHRA and CDR2 YSYEKL. V lost 1 base and J 3 bases, leaving 16 bases between the germline ends. CDR3 DNA: TGCGCCAGCAGCCAAGGCAGGAACGGGTGGGTCTACAATGAGCAGTTCTTC. It specifies CASSQGRNGWVYNEQFF.

This clone came up once. The chain uses TRBV5-1 and TRBJ1-2; possible D gene TRBD1, 6 bases. This CDR3 is 14 amino acids long. In germline, CDR1 is SGHRS, CDR2 YFSETQ. Trimming took 0 bases from V and 4 from J, leaving 10 bases between them. CDR3 DNA sequence: TGCGCCAGCAGCTTGGTACAGGGATCCTATGGCTACACCTTC. Translation: CASSLVQGSYGYTF.

The rearrangement joins TRBV28 to TRBJ2-2; 8 bases are shared with TRBD2. The junction had 4 bases not matched to a gene; V was cut back by 1 base and J by 6 bases. CDR1 and CDR2 (germline): MDHEN, SYDVKM. The CDR3 is 15 residues long. In DNA form, the CDR3 reads TGTGCCAGCAGTTTATCCGGGGGGGCCTCCGGGGAGCTGTTTTTT. This codes for CASSLSGGASGELFF.

The chain couples TRBV9 to TRBJ2-1; D gene uncertain. The germline gives CDR1 SGDLS, CDR2 YYNGEE. V dropped 0 bases and J dropped 7 bases, with 8 bases sitting between them. The CDR3 is 13 amino acids. The CDR3 DNA reads as TGTGCCAGCAGCGTAGTTATGGGAAATGAGCAGTTCTTC. It encodes CASSVVMGNEQFF. Supplemented by reference TRBV9 and TRBJ2-1, the full variable domain reads DSGVTQTPKHLITATGQRVTLRCSPRSGDLSVYWYQQSLDQGLQFLIQYYNGEERAKGNILERFSAQQFPDLHSELNLSSLELGDSALYFCASSVVMGNEQFFGPGTRLTVL.

This clone has only a few counts. This chain connects TRBV19 to TRBJ2-5; D is possibly TRBD1 (6 bases). Germline CDR1 LNHDA, CDR2 SQIVND (reference sequence). The CDR3 spans 17 residues. The V and J ends lost 3 bases and 5 bases respectively, with 22 bases between them. For the CDR3, the DNA is TGTGCCAGTAGTATGGGAGCCTTCACAGGGACAAAGGAGACCCAGTACTTC. Its protein product is CASSMGAFTGTKETQYF.

This rearrangement joins TRBV7-2 to TRBJ1-1; TRBD1 might be the D (5 bases). V was pared by 7 bases and J by 1 base, with 22 bases between. This CDR3 is 17 amino acids long. Germline-derived CDR1 and CDR2 are SGHTA and FQGNSA. CDR3 in amino acids: CASILGGPIRANTEAFF. CDR3 bases: TGTGCCAGCATTCTCGGGGGACCTATCCGGGCGAACACTGAAGCTTTCTTT. The complete variable domain, with remaining parts taken from reference TRBV7-2 and TRBJ1-1, reads GAGVSQSPSNKVTEKGKDVELRCDPISGHTALYWYRQSLGQGLEFLIYFQGNSAPDKSGLPSDRFSAERTGGSVSTLTIQRTQQEDSAVYLCASILGGPIRANTEAFFGQGTRLTVV.

The genes are TRBV7-6 and TRBJ2-5; D is undetermined. Between the trimmed V and J ends, which lost 1 base and 5 bases, there was a span of 5 bases. Germline-derived CDR1 and CDR2 are SGHVS and FNYEAQ. CDR3 length: 12 amino acids. In nucleotides, the CDR3 is TGTGCCAGCAGCTTAGGTCGCGAGACCCAGTACTTC. This encodes CASSLGRETQYF.

This chain links TRBV30 with TRBJ2-4; D is perhaps TRBD1 (6 bases). Trimming took 4 bases from V and 7 from J, leaving 11 bases between them. CDR3 size: 12 residues. Germline V CDR1 and CDR2: GTSNPN, SVGIG (reference sequence). CDR3 loop: CAWTGVGNIQYF. In DNA, the CDR3 is TGTGCCTGGACAGGGGTTGGGAACATTCAGTACTTC.